This T cell receptor beta chain was documented in a study of shared clonotypes between healthy human individuals. Generated by immunoSEQ multiplex PCR, the TCRdb table keeps only in-frame clones and is missing some. The sample gives approximately 1,500,000 clones, roughly 97% of which show up once; more than 0.9% is in the top ten. V lost 6 bases, J lost 3 bases, and 14 bases lay in between. CDR1 is LNHDA, CDR2 SQIVND, per germline (reference sequence). The CDR3 totals 15 residues. The sample consisted of naive CD4+ T cells sorted from blood. Subset here: CD45RA+ positively selected. This clonotype was sampled from a man between 25 and 39 years old in good health. The rearrangement joins TRBV19 to TRBJ2-2; D is tentatively TRBD1 or TRBD2 (5 bases each). The CDR3 protein is CASSLEGLDTGELFF. CDR3 nucleotides: TGTGCCAGTAGCCTCGAGGGGCTGGACACCGGGGAGCTGTTTTTT. The full variable domain, rest sourced from reference TRBV19 and TRBJ2-2, is DGGITQSPKYLFRKEGQNVTLSCEQNLNHDAMYWYRQDPGQGLRLIYYSQIVNDFQKGDIAEGYSVSREKKESFPLTVTSAQKNPTAFYLCASSLEGLDTGELFFGEGSRLTVL.